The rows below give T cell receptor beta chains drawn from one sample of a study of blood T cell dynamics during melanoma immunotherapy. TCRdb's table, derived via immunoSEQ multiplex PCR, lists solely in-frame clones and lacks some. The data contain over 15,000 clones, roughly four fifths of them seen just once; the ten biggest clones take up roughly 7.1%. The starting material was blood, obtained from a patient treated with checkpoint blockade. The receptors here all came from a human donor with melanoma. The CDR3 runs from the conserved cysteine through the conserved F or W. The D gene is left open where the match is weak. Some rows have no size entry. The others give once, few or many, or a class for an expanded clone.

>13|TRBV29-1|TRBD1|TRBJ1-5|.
CSAGTGGNQPQHF
TGCAGCGCCGGGACAGGGGGCAATCAGCCCCAGCATTTT
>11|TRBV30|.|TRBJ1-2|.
CAWSGKTLSTF
TGTGCCTGGAGTGGAAAGACACTGTCTACCTTC
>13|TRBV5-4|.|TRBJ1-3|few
CASSLVGGNTIYF
TGTGCCAGCAGCTTGGTAGGGGGAAACACCATATATTTT
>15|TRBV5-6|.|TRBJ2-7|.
CASSNLTRSSYEQYF
TGTGCCAGCAGCAATTTGACTCGGAGCTCCTACGAGCAGTACTTC
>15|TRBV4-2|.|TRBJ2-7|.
CASSQVGAGSYEQYF
TGTGCCAGCAGCCAAGTGGGGGCGGGTTCCTACGAGCAGTACTTC
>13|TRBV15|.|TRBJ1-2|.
CATSRQRGYGYTF
TGTGCCACCAGCAGACAAAGGGGCTATGGCTACACCTTC
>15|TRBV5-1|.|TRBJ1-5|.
CASSPGEGWYQPQHF
TGCGCCAGCAGCCCCGGGGAAGGTTGGTATCAGCCCCAGCATTTT
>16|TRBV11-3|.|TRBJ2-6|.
CASSLGDALGANVLTF
TGTGCCAGCAGCTTAGGGGACGCTTTAGGGGCCAACGTCCTGACTTTC
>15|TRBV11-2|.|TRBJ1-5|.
CASSLVTGGNQPQHF
TGTGCCAGCAGCTTAGTGACGGGGGGCAATCAGCCCCAGCATTTT
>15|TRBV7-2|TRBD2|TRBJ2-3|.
CASSPTSGTRGTQYF
TGTGCCAGCAGCCCGACTAGCGGGACCCGCGGTACGCAGTATTTT
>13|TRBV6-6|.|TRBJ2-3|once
CASSYWRTDTQYF
TGTGCCAGCAGTTACTGGCGCACAGATACGCAGTATTTT
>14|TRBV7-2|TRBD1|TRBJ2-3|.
CASGETGGADTQYF
TGTGCCAGCGGAGAGACAGGGGGCGCAGATACGCAGTATTTT
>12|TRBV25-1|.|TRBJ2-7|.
CASSEYSYEQYF
TGTGCCAGCAGTGAATACAGCTACGAGCAGTACTTC
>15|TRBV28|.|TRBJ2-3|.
CASSLYTPGTDTQYF
TGTGCCAGCAGTTTATATACGCCCGGAACAGATACGCAGTATTTT
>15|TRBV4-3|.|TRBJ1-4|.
CASSQRRQLLEKLFF
TGCGCCAGCAGCCAACGTAGGCAACTTCTTGAAAAACTGTTTTTT
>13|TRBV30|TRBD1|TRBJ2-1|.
CAWERGRYNEQFF
TGTGCCTGGGAAAGGGGGCGTTACAATGAGCAGTTCTTC
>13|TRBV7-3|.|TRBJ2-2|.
CASSLFTRGELFF
TGTGCCAGCAGCTTATTTACCCGCGGGGAGCTGTTTTTT
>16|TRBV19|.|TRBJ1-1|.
CASSIDFPPRVTEAFF
TGTGCCAGTAGTATAGATTTCCCCCCCAGGGTCACTGAAGCTTTCTTT
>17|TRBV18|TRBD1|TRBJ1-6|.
CASSRPAPGQANSPLHF
TGTGCCAGCTCACGACCAGCTCCGGGACAGGCAAATTCACCCCTCCACTTC
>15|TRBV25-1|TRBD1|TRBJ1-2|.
CASSKWVRGRYGYTF
TGTGCCAGCAGTAAATGGGTCAGGGGGCGGTATGGCTACACCTTC
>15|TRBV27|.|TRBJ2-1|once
CASSLRAGSYNEQFF
TGTGCCAGCAGTTTGCGGGCAGGTTCCTACAATGAGCAGTTCTTC
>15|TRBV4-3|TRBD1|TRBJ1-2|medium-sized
CASSQEPGQVYGYTF
TGCGCCAGCAGCCAAGAGCCCGGACAGGTCTATGGCTACACCTTC
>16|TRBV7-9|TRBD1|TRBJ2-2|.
CASSLGQGPGTGELFF
TGTGCCAGCAGCCTGGGACAGGGGCCTGGGACCGGGGAGCTGTTTTTT
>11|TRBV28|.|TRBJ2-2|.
CASSIHGELFF
TGTGCCAGCAGTATTCACGGGGAGCTGTTTTTT
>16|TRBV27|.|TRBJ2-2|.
CASSLSGTAGSGELFF
TGTGCCAGCAGTTTATCGGGGACCGCGGGGTCCGGGGAGCTGTTTTTT
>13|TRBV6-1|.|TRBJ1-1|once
CASSVYRETEAFF
TGTGCCAGCAGTGTATACAGGGAGACTGAAGCTTTCTTT
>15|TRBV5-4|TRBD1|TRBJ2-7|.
CASSSRDRGTYEQYF
TGTGCCAGCAGCTCCCGGGACAGGGGAACTTACGAGCAGTACTTC
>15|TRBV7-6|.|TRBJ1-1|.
CASSYSGTANTEAFF
TGTGCCAGCAGCTACTCAGGCACGGCGAACACTGAAGCTTTCTTT
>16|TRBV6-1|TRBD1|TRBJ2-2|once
CASSAQGQGGTGELFF
TGTGCCAGCAGTGCCCAAGGACAGGGCGGAACCGGGGAGCTGTTTTTT
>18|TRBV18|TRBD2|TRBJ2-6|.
CASSPDLAGGSGANVLTF
TGTGCCAGCTCACCAGACCTAGCGGGAGGCTCTGGGGCCAACGTCCTGACTTTC
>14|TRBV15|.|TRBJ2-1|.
CATSRDRDYNEQFF
TGTGCCACCAGCAGAGATCGGGACTACAATGAGCAGTTCTTC
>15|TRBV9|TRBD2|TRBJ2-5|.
CASSVVASGQETQYF
TGTGCCAGCAGCGTAGTTGCTAGCGGACAAGAGACCCAGTACTTC
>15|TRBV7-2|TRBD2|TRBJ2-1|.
CASSTIAGPNNEQFF
TGTGCCAGCAGCACGATAGCGGGGCCCAACAATGAGCAGTTCTTC
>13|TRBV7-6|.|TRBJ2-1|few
CASSPTAYNEQFF
TGTGCCAGCAGCCCAACGGCCTACAATGAGCAGTTCTTC
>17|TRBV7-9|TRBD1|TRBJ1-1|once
CASSTGQGLGVNTEAFF
TGTGCCAGCAGTACCGGACAGGGGCTGGGGGTGAACACTGAAGCTTTCTTT
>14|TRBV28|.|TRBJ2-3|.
CATIKVGPTDTQYF
TGTGCCACCATCAAGGTGGGGCCCACAGATACGCAGTATTTT